This TCR beta chain was sequenced in a study of blood T cell repertoires in COVID-19. Study details: From the United States, Italy and Spain came samples of acute and convalescent COVID-19.

Per the study methods: Researchers report that nucleated cell counts were estimated from reference gene primer amplification. Some clones are missing from TCRdb's copy, which holds only in-frame ones; the method was immunoSEQ multiplex PCR. That table furnishes V, J and clone size, whereas the DNA furnished D and trimming. The profile covers about 150,000 clones, with around 82% appearing a single time and less than 7.5% taken by the ten largest. Participant age was about 18 to 95 years, and participants resided in roughly 25 US areas. The study counted Cohort 3 donors as recovered given two negative PCRs, clearance, or symptom resolution. Germline V gene sequence: CDR1 SQVTM, CDR2 ANQGSEA. V gave up 3 bases and J gave up 0 bases, with 14 bases separating them. The CDR3 spans 15 residues.

The sample consisted of PBMCs or T cells enriched from blood (not recorded which). The TCR originated in a woman between 50 and 59 years old who had recovered from COVID-19. The chain has TRBV29-1 and TRBJ1-2, with a weak D call TRBD1 (5 bases). CDR3 coding DNA: TGCAGCGTTGAGGCCGGGGGGACCTCTAACTATGGCTACACCTTC. Translated, it gives CSVEAGGTSNYGYTF.